The source of this T cell receptor (beta chain) is a study of graft-versus-host responses after intestinal transplantation. The wider study: Recipients were given multivisceral, liver-intestinal, or isolated intestinal transplants. All recipients were given anti-thymocyte globulin induction, and tacrolimus and steroids were then administered for around three years. Notes on the study in general: Graft-donor T cell macrochimerism in patients accompanied high graft-versus-host to host-versus-graft clonal ratios in allografts. Researchers found GvH clones in recipient marrow, and some showed up first in ileum or blood.

Comments on this clone: Antigen unknown.

The CDR3 runs 14 residues. Trimming took 6 bases from V and 6 from J, leaving 15 bases between them. CDR1 is SGHRS and CDR2 is YFSETQ in the germline V gene. This table comes from immunoSEQ multiplex PCR, and its TCRdb copy is limited to in-frame clones, with some not included. This table holds 100,000 or so clones, roughly 90% found once. This sample comprised unstimulated CD4+ T cells sorted from spleen or lymph node cells, obtained before intestinal transplant. The TCR originated in a human donor who received an intestinal transplant. This rearrangement joins TRBV5-1 to TRBJ1-4; D is perhaps TRBD1 (6 bases). In nucleotides, the CDR3 is TGCGCCAGCACCCTGGGGGGGGGCGATGAAAAACTGTTTTTT. Encoded protein: CASTLGGGDEKLFF.